What follows are 23 T cell receptor beta chains derived from one specimen sequenced in a study of T cell repertoires in cytomegalovirus infection. Their antigen targets remain unknown. MiXCR, applied by TCRdb to the reads, yields one record per CDR3 protein. The profile shows some 350,000 distinct CDR3 sequences, about a third of them singletons. Here the sequenced sample was cultured PBMCs, taken from culture after CMV antigen stimulation. All receptors derive from a human donor in good health (CMV status not recorded). Some clones in this sample may be carry-over from other donors' samples.

The chain is built from TRBV28 and TRBJ1-2, with D unresolved. Germline CDR1 is MDHEN and CDR2 is SYDVKM. This CDR3 comprises 14 residues. The germline V and J ends were trimmed by 5 bases and 8 bases, with 18 bases remaining between them. This CDR3 is CASSNRQILKGYTF. The CDR3 DNA reads as TGTGCCAGCAGTAATCGTCAGATTTTAAAGGGCTACACCTTC.

The V call is TRBV4-1, the J call TRBJ2-7, with 13 bases lining up with TRBD2. The CDR3 runs 16 residues. V shed 5 bases, J shed 6 bases, and the junction held 10 bases outside the gene matches. CDR1 and CDR2 (germline): MGHRA, YSYEKL. In DNA form, the CDR3 reads TGCGCCAGCAGCAAAACTCCGGGACTAGCGGGAATCGAGCAGTACGTC. Protein: CASSKTPGLAGIEQYV.

This clonotype came up a few times. CDR3: CAISRQGLSGNTIYF. The CDR3 bases are TGTGCCATCAGTCGACAGGGCCTCTCTGGAAACACCATATATTTT. The chain employs TRBV10-3 and TRBJ1-3, with 7 bases matching TRBD1. Trimming removed 5 bases from V and 0 bases from J; junction bases left unmatched: 4. CDR3 length: 15 amino acids. Germline assignment: CDR1 ENHRY and CDR2 SYGVKD.

The chain joins TRBV12-3 or TRBV12-4 to TRBJ1-1; 8 positions agree with TRBD1. Trimming removed 1 base from V and 6 bases from J; junction bases left unmatched: 10. This CDR3 is 16 amino acids long. CDR3 amino acids: CASSLEGTGTLSEAFF. DNA for the CDR3: TGTGCCAGCAGTTTAGAAGGGACAGGAACCTTATCTGAAGCTTTCTTT.

This clonotype was counted only a few times. V usage is TRBV7-9 and J usage is TRBJ1-2; D uncertain. CDR1 is SEHNR and CDR2 is FQNEAQ in the germline V gene (reference sequence). V was cut by 1 base and J by 8 bases, with 14 bases left in between. The CDR3 has 14 amino acids. CDR3 DNA: TGTGCCAGCAGCTTAGAGATCGGCCAAGACGGCTACACCTTC. Amino acids: CASSLEIGQDGYTF.

As to this clonotype: This may arise from a read error, as a much more abundant clone is one base away. The genes are TRBV11-2 and TRBJ2-1; D assignment may be TRBD1 or TRBD2 (5 bases each). The CDR3 has 10 amino acids. The germline V gene has CDR1 SGHAT and CDR2 FQNNGV. V was shortened by 8 bases and J by 8 bases, with 7 bases between the two germline ends. The CDR3 loop is CASGTHEQFF. The CDR3 DNA is TGTGCCAGCGGGACCCATGAGCAGTTCTTC.

About this clonotype: A much larger clone sits a single nucleotide away, making a read error possible. The chain combines TRBV12-3 or TRBV12-4 with TRBJ1-2; TRBD1 is a possible D gene (6 bases). Trimming left V 8 bases short and J 4 bases short, with 17 bases between. This CDR3 region has 14 residues. The chain's CDR3 is CASGSGGFRYGYTF. For the CDR3, the DNA is TGTGCCAGCGGCTCGGGGGGCTTCCGCTATGGCTACACCTTC.

This clonotype turned up a few times. The genes are TRBV5-4 and TRBJ2-5, with 8 bases that match TRBD1. The length of the CDR3 is 15 residues. V gave up 2 bases and J gave up 4 bases; unmatched junction bases: 7. Germline V gives CDR1 SGHNT, CDR2 YYREEE (reference sequence). The CDR3 sequence is CASSLDLQGGETQYF. The CDR3 DNA reads as TGTGCCAGCAGCTTAGACCTACAGGGGGGAGAGACCCAGTACTTC.

V and J are TRBV11-2 and TRBJ1-2, with D hard to call. Germline V gene sequence: CDR1 SGHAT, CDR2 FQNNGV. The V gene lost 2 bases and the J gene lost 7 bases, with 11 bases spanning the gap. CDR3 length: 13 amino acids. Written as DNA, the CDR3 is TGTGCCAGCAGCTTATCGGACCAGCTTGGCTACACCTTC. This sequence encodes CASSLSDQLGYTF.

This clonotype was picked up many times. V and J are TRBV5-1 and TRBJ2-2, with 9 bases aligning to TRBD2. Trimming cost V 3 bases and J 1 base; bases outside gene matches: 7. The CDR3 is made up of 17 amino acids. From germline, CDR1 is SGHRS and CDR2 YFSETQ. The CDR3 is CASSWGASGMNTGELFF. The DNA of the CDR3 is TGCGCCAGCAGCTGGGGGGCTAGCGGGATGAACACCGGGGAGCTGTTTTTT. The full variable domain, rest sourced from reference TRBV5-1 and TRBJ2-2, is KAGVTQTPRYLIKTRGQQVTLSCSPISGHRSVSWYQQTPGQGLQFLFEYFSETQRNKGNFPGRFSGRQFSNSRSEMNVSTLELGDSALYLCASSWGASGMNTGELFFGEGSRLTVL.

The chain joins TRBV7-9 to TRBJ1-4; D not resolved. The V gene's germline CDR1 is SEHNR and CDR2 FQNEAQ (reference sequence). V shed 5 bases and J shed 5 bases, with 12 bases lying between them. The CDR3 spans 14 residues. Here the CDR3 DNA reads TGTGCCAGCAGCCCAGGCGGTCAAAATGAAAAACTGTTTTTT. Translating gives CASSPGGQNEKLFF.

The sample holds a few counts of this clonotype. The V gene is TRBV4-1, the J gene TRBJ2-1; 10 nucleotides align to TRBD2. Germline V CDR1 and CDR2: MGHRA, YSYEKL. V gave up 0 bases and J gave up 7 bases; unmatched junction bases: 9. This CDR3 spans 17 amino acids. CDR3 sequence reads: CASSQEESGRAWNEQFF. The CDR3 region has the DNA TGCGCCAGCAGCCAAGAAGAAAGCGGGAGGGCTTGGAATGAGCAGTTCTTC.

This clonotype was recorded a few times. This chain's CDR3 is CAIRQLNTEAFF. The CDR3 DNA reads as TGTGCCATAAGACAGCTGAACACTGAAGCTTTCTTT. The chain links TRBV10-3 to TRBJ1-1; a weak D match, TRBD1 (5 bases). Germline V lookup: CDR1 ENHRY, CDR2 SYGVKD. V lost 9 bases and J 0 bases, leaving 8 bases between the germline ends. This CDR3 contains 12 residues.

This clonotype was seen only a few times. The V and J genes are TRBV20-1 and TRBJ1-6; 8 positions agree with TRBD1. CDR3 length: 14 amino acids. The ends lost 6 bases at V and 7 bases at J; junction bases unmatched: 8. Germline assignment: CDR1 DFQATT and CDR2 SNEGSKA (reference sequence). In DNA form, the CDR3 reads TGCAGTGCCCGGACAGGGATGTCCAATTCACCCCTCCACTTT. Protein sequence: CSARTGMSNSPLHF.

This clonotype has just one count. The V gene is TRBV5-1, the J gene TRBJ1-2, with 10 nucleotides matching TRBD1. There are 16 residues in the CDR3. Germline V gene sequence: CDR1 SGHRS, CDR2 YFSETQ. V dropped 4 bases and J dropped 3; count of bases not matched to a gene: 9. The CDR3 loop is CASSPQGGQGDYGYTF. CDR3 DNA sequence: TGCGCCAGCAGCCCGCAGGGCGGACAGGGGGACTATGGCTACACCTTC.

The V and J genes are TRBV6-6 and TRBJ2-4; TRBD2 agrees at 9 bases. V gave up 4 bases and J gave up 8 bases; unmatched junction bases: 6. The CDR3 totals 14 residues. Germline assignment: CDR1 MNHNY and CDR2 SVGAGI (reference sequence). CDR3 in amino acids: CASSSGTSFDIQYF. In DNA form, the CDR3 reads TGTGCCAGCAGTTCAGGGACTAGCTTTGACATTCAGTACTTC.

This chain uses TRBV15 with TRBJ2-1; TRBD2 might be the D (6 bases). From germline, CDR1 is LNHNV and CDR2 YYDKDF (reference sequence). Trimming stripped 5 bases from V and 10 bases from J, with 18 bases between. This CDR3 has 14 amino acids. This chain's CDR3 is CATSETGTQGEQFF. As DNA, the CDR3 is TGTGCCACCAGCGAGACCGGGACTCAAGGGGAGCAGTTCTTC.

Written as DNA, the CDR3 is TGCAGCGTTATCAGGGGGACGGGAGTGGTGAATGAGCAGTTCTTC. It specifies CSVIRGTGVVNEQFF. The V and J genes are TRBV29-1 and TRBJ2-1, with a tentative D call TRBD1 (7 bases). V lost 5 bases and J 7 bases, leaving 21 bases between the germline ends. The germline gives CDR1 SQVTM, CDR2 ANQGSEA. This CDR3 is 15 amino acids long.

This chain joins TRBV6-5 and TRBJ2-3, with D unresolved. V gave up 2 bases and J gave up 0 bases, with 6 bases separating them. The germline gives CDR1 MNHEY, CDR2 SVGAGI. This CDR3 contains 14 residues. The CDR3 reads CASSYTKSTDTQYF. The CDR3 DNA reads TGTGCCAGCAGTTACACAAAAAGCACAGATACGCAGTATTTT.

This clonotype has only a few counts. This sequence joins TRBV4-1 and TRBJ2-1; D remains ambiguous. The CDR3 is 15 amino acids. The V end was cut by 6 bases, the J end by 0 bases, with 12 bases between. Germline V gene data show CDR1 as MGHRA and CDR2 as YSYEKL. Written as DNA, the CDR3 is TGCGCCAGCAGGGAAAGCCCAACCTCCTACAATGAGCAGTTCTTC. Its protein is CASRESPTSYNEQFF.

The CDR3 loop reads CASSPWGARGEQYF. DNA for the CDR3: TGTGCCAGCAGCCCCTGGGGGGCACGAGGCGAGCAGTACTTC. The chain recombines TRBV7-6 with TRBJ2-7, with D perhaps being TRBD1 or TRBD2 (6 bases each). Trimming left V 5 bases short and J 6 bases short, with 17 bases between. The CDR3 loop spans 14 amino acids. Germline CDR1 is SGHVS and CDR2 is FNYEAQ.

This chain links TRBV12-3 or TRBV12-4 with TRBJ1-2, with 12 bases lining up with TRBD1. The trim removed 2 bases at V and 7 bases at J, leaving 8 bases unmatched. The length of the CDR3 is 16 residues. CDR3 amino acids: CASSLTPGQGAGGYTF. The DNA for the CDR3 is TGTGCCAGCAGTTTAACCCCGGGACAGGGGGCTGGTGGCTACACCTTC.

In regard to this clonotype: As the CDR3 is not closed by the conserved phenylalanine or tryptophan, this likely results from a read error. This sequence joins TRBV20-1 and TRBJ2-7, with 11 bases that match TRBD1. J lost 3 bases, V lost 4 bases, and 11 bases had no gene match. CDR1 is DFQATT, CDR2 SNEGSKA, per germline (reference sequence). CDR3 length equals 16 residues. Here the CDR3 DNA reads TGCAGTGCTATGCCGGGACAGGGGGAATATCTCTACGAGCAGTACCTC. This encodes CSAMPGQGEYLYEQYL.